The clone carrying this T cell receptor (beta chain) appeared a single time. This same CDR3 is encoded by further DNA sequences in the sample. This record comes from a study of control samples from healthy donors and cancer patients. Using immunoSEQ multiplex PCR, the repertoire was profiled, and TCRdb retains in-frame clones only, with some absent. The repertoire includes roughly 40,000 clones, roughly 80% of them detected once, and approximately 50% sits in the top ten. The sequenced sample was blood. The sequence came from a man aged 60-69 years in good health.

The CDR3 is CASSRRGPYEQYF. In DNA form, the CDR3 reads TGTGCCAGCAGTCGCCGGGGCCCCTACGAGCAGTACTTC. The V gene is TRBV6-5, the J gene TRBJ2-7; the D call may be TRBD1 or TRBD2 (5 bases each). Germline lookup yields CDR1 MNHEY and CDR2 SVGAGI. Trimming cost V 5 bases and J 2 bases, with 10 bases left between them. The CDR3 contains 13 residues.